This paragraph covers one T cell receptor (beta chain) sequence. These data belong to a study of blood T cell repertoires in COVID-19. On the study more broadly: COVID-19 samples from acute and convalescent phases originated in the United States, Italy and Spain. In each case, the material was cDNA or gDNA derived from T cells, B-cell-depleted T cells, or PBMCs.

Profiled with immunoSEQ multiplex PCR; TCRdb holds only in-frame clones, not every one. The data show about 140,000 clones, 80% to 90% seen once. Trimming cost V 1 base and J 0 bases, with 9 bases left between them. The CDR3 is 15 residues long. The germline V gene encodes CDR1 SGHTA and CDR2 FQGNSA. Sequencing was carried out using peripheral blood. The receptor was isolated from a man aged 60 to 69 with active or convalescent COVID-19. This rearrangement joins TRBV7-2 to TRBJ1-1, with D unresolved. CDR3 sequence (DNA): TGTGCCAGCAGCTTAGATTACAGAGTGAACACTGAAGCTTTCTTT. It is translated as CASSLDYRVNTEAFF.